These 28 T cell receptor beta chains came from one sample sequenced in a study of quantifying T cell responses using KT2 cells. Study-wide context: cDNA was made from DNase-treated RNA using alpha and beta constant primers.

An oligo carrying a UMI was ligated to the cDNA 3' end. First-round PCR used four to five cycles and beta primers RC1.1 and RC1.2 covering TRBC1 and TRBC2. TCRdb used MiXCR to reprocess the UMI-ligation and nested PCR reads, holding one entry per CDR3 protein. The profile shows about 32,000 distinct CDR3 sequences, 6% to 9.5% of them singletons. The source material was PBMCs spiked with cells of the T cell clone KT2. These receptors were obtained from a human donor.

This clonotype has at least ten counts. The V and J genes are TRBV5-5 and TRBJ1-5, with D tentatively TRBD1 (5 bases). The CDR3 loop spans 15 amino acids. Germline values: CDR1 SGHKS, CDR2 YYEKEE (reference sequence). The ends were cut back, 4 bases at V and 0 bases at J, with 11 bases in the middle. CDR3 nucleotides: TGTGCCAGCAGCGTCGGACAAAATAGCAATCAGCCCCAGCATTTT. It translates to CASSVGQNSNQPQHF. The full variable domain, its missing parts supplied by reference TRBV5-5 and TRBJ1-5, is DAGVTQSPTHLIKTRGQQVTLRCSPISGHKSVSWYQQVLGQGPQFIFQYYEKEERGRGNFPDRFSARQFPNYSSELNVNALLLGDSALYLCASSVGQNSNQPQHFGDGTRLSIL.

There are a few counts of this clonotype. The chain couples TRBV2 to TRBJ2-2, with 7 bases identical to TRBD1. The CDR3 has 12 residues. Germline V gene data show CDR1 as SNHLY and CDR2 as FYNNEI. With 6 bases clipped from V and 7 bases from J, the junction kept 2 bases outside the gene matches. The CDR3 coding sequence is TGTGCCAGCAGGACAGGGTTCGGGGAGCTGTTTTTT. This translates into CASRTGFGELFF.

This clonotype was found many times. The chain combines TRBV14 with TRBJ2-3; D is unclear. The CDR3 runs 13 residues. Germline V gene sequence: CDR1 SGHDN, CDR2 FVKESK. The germline V and J ends were trimmed by 1 base and 5 bases, with 7 bases remaining between them. The CDR3 sequence is CASSQVWGDTQYF. In DNA form, the CDR3 reads TGTGCCAGCAGCCAAGTTTGGGGAGATACGCAGTATTTT.

The gene calls are TRBV4-1 and TRBJ2-3, with TRBD1 matching 8 bases. There are 15 residues in the CDR3. The germline CDR1 and CDR2 sequences are MGHRA and YSYEKL. V lost 4 bases to trimming and J lost 2 bases; unmatched junction nucleotides: 5. CDR3 protein: CASSRGQGDTDTQYF. The CDR3 nucleotides are TGCGCCAGCAGCCGCGGACAGGGAGACACAGATACGCAGTATTTT.

This clonotype was seen many times. This sequence joins TRBV6-2 or TRBV6-3 and TRBJ2-1; D uncertain. CDR3 length: 11 amino acids. V was shortened by 6 bases and J by 5 bases, with 5 bases between the two germline ends. Germline CDR1 and CDR2: MNHEY and SVGEGT. The CDR3 nucleotides are TGTGCCAGCAGAGTAAACAATGAGCAGTTCTTC. Its protein is CASRVNNEQFF.

This clonotype was detected many times. The chain couples TRBV20-1 to TRBJ1-4; possible D gene TRBD1, 6 bases. The CDR3 contains 15 residues. V shed 0 bases and J shed 8 bases, with 16 bases lying between them. Germline lookup yields CDR1 DFQATT and CDR2 SNEGSKA (reference sequence). The CDR3 region is CSARDPWGLAEKLFF. The DNA for the CDR3 is TGCAGTGCTAGAGATCCTTGGGGGCTGGCGGAAAAACTGTTTTTT.

In its sample, this clonotype was seen a few times. The chain is built from TRBV6-5 and TRBJ1-4; D unresolved. The CDR3 length is 11 residues. Between the trimmed V and J ends, which lost 5 bases and 8 bases, there was a span of 6 bases. CDR1 is MNHEY and CDR2 is SVGAGI in the germline V gene. CDR3 residues: CASSRGEKLFF. The CDR3 DNA reads TGTGCCAGCAGTCGGGGAGAAAAACTGTTTTTT.

This clonotype was observed at least ten times. The rearrangement uses TRBV5-6 and TRBJ1-2, with D maybe TRBD1 (6 bases). This CDR3 has 14 residues. Trimming cost V 2 bases and J 8 bases, with 16 bases left between them. Germline V gene sequence: CDR1 SGHDT, CDR2 YYEEEE. CDR3: CASSFGGRRSGYTF. The CDR3 DNA is TGTGCCAGCAGCTTCGGGGGGCGGAGGAGCGGCTACACCTTC.

Concerning this clonotype: A much bigger clone sits one base away, suggesting this may be a read error. CDR3 sequence (DNA): TGTGCCTGGAGTCTCGGTCTGTACTACGAGCAGTACTTC. Amino acids: CAWSLGLYYEQYF. The rearrangement links TRBV30 to TRBJ2-7, with D unclear. The CDR3 runs 13 residues. CDR1 is GTSNPN, CDR2 SVGIG, per germline (reference sequence). The ends were cut back, 2 bases at V and 3 bases at J, with 11 bases in the middle.

This clonotype was recorded at least ten times. The chain recombines TRBV7-2 with TRBJ2-5; the match to TRBD2 covers 9 bases. J was trimmed by 0 bases and V by 1 base; bases with no gene match: 3. This CDR3 comprises 16 residues. Germline V gene sequence: CDR1 SGHTA, CDR2 FQGNSA. CDR3 region: CASSLGLAEHQETQYF. The CDR3 DNA follows: TGTGCCAGCAGCTTAGGACTAGCGGAGCACCAAGAGACCCAGTACTTC.

This clonotype showed up many times. The genes are TRBV10-3 and TRBJ2-2; 8 bases agree with TRBD1. V gave up 6 bases and J gave up 6 bases; unmatched junction bases: 9. There are 15 residues in the CDR3. Germline CDR1 and CDR2: ENHRY and SYGVKD. DNA for the CDR3: TGTGCCATCAGAGAGCCCTCGACAGGGGCCGGGGAGCTGTTTTTT. Translating gives CAIREPSTGAGELFF.

This clonotype was detected only a few times. The V call is TRBV2, the J call TRBJ2-7; TRBD2 is a possible D gene (6 bases). Trimming left V 6 bases short and J 4 bases short, with 10 bases between. The CDR3 spans 12 residues. The germline V gene encodes CDR1 SNHLY and CDR2 FYNNEI. In DNA form, the CDR3 reads TGTGCCAGCAGATGGGACTTATACGAGCAGTACTTC. Its protein product is CASRWDLYEQYF.

This clonotype has at least ten counts. J is TRBJ1-6 and V is TRBV6-5; D unclear. The germline gives CDR1 MNHEY, CDR2 SVGAGI. With 4 bases removed from V and 8 bases from J, the gap between germline ends came to 12 bases. The CDR3 loop spans 14 amino acids. The CDR3 DNA reads TGTGCCAGCAGTTCGGACCGTCGCTATTCACCCCTCCACTTT. Protein sequence: CASSSDRRYSPLHF.

The sample holds many counts of this clonotype. The V gene is TRBV7-2, the J gene TRBJ1-6, with D possibly being TRBD1 (6 bases). V dropped 8 bases and J dropped 7 bases, with 15 bases sitting between them. Germline CDR1 and CDR2: SGHTA and FQGNSA. The CDR3 covers 14 residues. Here the CDR3 reads CASANPGENSPLHF. CDR3 nucleotide sequence: TGTGCCAGCGCTAATCCAGGGGAGAATTCACCCCTCCACTTT.

In its sample, this clonotype was seen many times. The chain joins TRBV5-1 to TRBJ2-3; D remains ambiguous. Germline V gene data show CDR1 as SGHRS and CDR2 as YFSETQ. CDR3 size: 13 residues. V lost 2 bases and J lost 0, with 4 bases in between. The CDR3 reads CASSLVSTDTQYF. DNA of the CDR3: TGCGCCAGCAGCTTAGTCAGCACAGATACGCAGTATTTT.

The chain employs TRBV2 and TRBJ1-1, with TRBD1 matching over 8 bases. CDR3 length equals 14 residues. Germline values: CDR1 SNHLY, CDR2 FYNNEI. V trimming: 3 bases; J trimming: 3 bases; junction bases outside the gene matches: 3. The CDR3, as DNA: TGTGCCAGCAGTGAGGCAGGGGGCTACACTGAAGCTTTCTTT. It codes for CASSEAGGYTEAFF.

There are a few counts of this clonotype. The rearrangement links TRBV28 to TRBJ1-1; TRBD1 aligns across 7 bases. Trimming at V came to 3 bases and at J to 5 bases, leaving 9 bases not matched to a gene. The CDR3 extends over 15 amino acids. CDR1 is MDHEN, CDR2 SYDVKM, per germline. The CDR3 sequence: CASSFRGGANTEAFF. The CDR3 nucleotides are TGTGCCAGCAGTTTCAGAGGGGGCGCGAATACTGAAGCTTTCTTT.

This clonotype came up many times. The genes are TRBV20-1 and TRBJ2-5, with no clear D. CDR3 length: 14 amino acids. Germline values: CDR1 DFQATT, CDR2 SNEGSKA (reference sequence). The V gene lost 0 bases and the J gene lost 2 bases, with 10 bases spanning the gap. CDR3 sequence reads: CSARDARNQETQYF. The CDR3 DNA follows: TGCAGTGCTAGAGATGCACGGAATCAAGAGACCCAGTACTTC.

This chain joins TRBV14 and TRBJ1-2, with TRBD1 matching over 7 bases. The germline V gene has CDR1 SGHDN and CDR2 FVKESK. This CDR3 has 15 residues. V was clipped by 4 bases and J by 5 bases; unmatched bases: 10. This CDR3 reads CASSPNPRQGYGYTF. CDR3 bases: TGTGCCAGCAGCCCGAATCCCCGACAGGGATATGGCTACACCTTC.

The CDR3 nucleotides read TGCGCCAGCAGCCGGGTGGGGGGCACTGAGCAGTTCTTC. It specifies CASSRVGGTEQFF. The rearrangement links TRBV4-1 to TRBJ2-1; D is tentatively TRBD1 or TRBD2 (6 bases each). V lost 4 bases to trimming and J lost 9 bases, with 13 bases between them. This CDR3 region has 13 residues. Germline V lookup: CDR1 MGHRA, CDR2 YSYEKL.

This clonotype came up a few times. The genes are TRBV12-3 or TRBV12-4 and TRBJ1-2, with D tentatively TRBD1 (5 bases). V shed 7 bases and J shed 9 bases, with 18 bases lying between them. The CDR3 sequence is 13 residues long. CDR3 residues: CASNPVTGTSYTF. CDR3 sequence (DNA): TGTGCCAGCAACCCTGTGACGGGGACGAGCTACACCTTC.

The V call is TRBV3-1, the J call TRBJ2-5, with 12 nucleotides matching TRBD2. With 1 base clipped from V and 3 bases from J, the junction kept 6 bases outside the gene matches. This CDR3 spans 17 amino acids. Germline V CDR1 and CDR2: LGHDT, YNNKEL (reference sequence). In DNA form, the CDR3 reads TGTGCCAGCAGCCAAGGACTAGCGGGAGCCCGGAAAGAGACCCAGTACTTC. Translated, it gives CASSQGLAGARKETQYF.

This clonotype was observed many times. The rearrangement joins TRBV6-4 to TRBJ1-5; D call uncertain. The V end lost 5 bases, the J end lost 3 bases, and 11 bases lay between the germline ends. Germline V gene lookup returns CDR1 MRHNA and CDR2 SNTAGT. The CDR3 totals 14 residues. The CDR3: CASSQDGNNQPQHF. The CDR3 DNA sequence: TGTGCCAGCAGTCAGGACGGGAACAATCAGCCCCAGCATTTT.

The rearrangement joins TRBV12-3 or TRBV12-4 to TRBJ1-3, with D unresolved. The CDR3 covers 14 residues. Trimming pared 3 bases from V and 4 bases from J, leaving 10 bases between. In nucleotides, the CDR3 is TGTGCCAGCAGTTTGCGGCAGTTCGGAAACACCATATATTTT. This encodes CASSLRQFGNTIYF.

This clonotype has only one observation. The V and J genes are TRBV2 and TRBJ2-2; TRBD1 matches 8 bases. V was clipped by 6 bases and J by 3 bases; unmatched bases: 9. This CDR3 has 16 amino acids. CDR1 and CDR2 (germline): SNHLY, FYNNEI. The chain's CDR3 is CASRWGGQGDTGELFF. The CDR3 DNA reads as TGTGCCAGCAGGTGGGGAGGACAGGGCGACACCGGGGAGCTGTTTTTT.

The table lists this clonotype with many counts. The chain recombines TRBV5-1 with TRBJ1-1; 7 bases match TRBD1. V shed 0 bases, J shed 2 bases, and the junction held 4 bases outside the gene matches. CDR3 length: 15 amino acids. Germline values: CDR1 SGHRS, CDR2 YFSETQ. CDR3 loop: CASSLEGQSNTEAFF. In DNA form, the CDR3 reads TGCGCCAGCAGCTTGGAGGGACAGTCAAACACTGAAGCTTTCTTT.

This clonotype came up a few times. This chain links TRBV18 with TRBJ2-1; D remains unclear. Germline CDR1 is KGHSH and CDR2 is LQKENI. Trimming removed 1 base from V and 9 bases from J, with 13 bases in between. The CDR3 loop spans 14 amino acids. The CDR3 here is CASSPLGTSSEQFF. The CDR3, as DNA: TGTGCCAGCTCACCACTGGGTACTTCCAGTGAGCAGTTCTTC.

This clonotype was seen just once. This may stem from a read error, because a much larger clone lies one nucleotide away. The chain is built from TRBV5-1 and TRBJ1-5; D might be TRBD1 (5 bases). The germline V gene has CDR1 SGHRS and CDR2 YFSETQ. CDR3 length equals 12 residues. Written as DNA, the CDR3 is TGCGCCAGCAGCAAGGACACCCTCCTCTCGAATTTT. It codes for CASSKDTLLSNF.